The entry below gives a single TCR beta chain sequence along with its context. Its antigen is not known. This entry is derived from a study of vaccination and CD4 T cells after COVID-19. Study conclusions and caveats: From about 20 to 38, the median of SARS-CoV-2-reactive clonotypes rose without reaching significance.

This CDR3 spans 13 amino acids. J gave up 3 bases and V 2 bases, and 0 bases lay outside the gene matches. An Oncomine TCR Beta short-read assay was used to sequence the DNA from cultured CD4+ T cells. TCRdb ran MiXCR on the PCR reads and lists one entry per CDR3 protein. The data contain approximately 21,000 distinct CDR3 sequences, roughly two fifths of them singletons. Treatment specified: roughly 10-day PBMC culture with coronavirus spike peptide pools or control peptides (ViraFEST assay). The sequencing here drew on CD4+ T cells from blood, cultured in vitro, taken before SARS-CoV-2 vaccination. The chain has TRBV12-3 or TRBV12-4 and TRBJ1-1; 7 positions agree with TRBD1. The clonotype originates from a human donor who had recovered from COVID-19. The CDR3 bases are TGTGCCAGCAGTTTAACAGGGGACACTGAAGCTTTCTTT. It encodes CASSLTGDTEAFF.